This T cell receptor beta chain came from a study of vaccination and CD4 T cells after COVID-19. Study-level information: Ranging from 14 to 241, the interval between dose two and post-vaccine sampling had a median of about ten weeks.

As for treatment: approximately 11-day PBMC culture with coronavirus spike peptide pools or control peptides (ViraFEST assay). From the approximately eleven-day cultures, CD4+ T cells were isolated by negative selection. Per the germline V gene, CDR1 is SEHNR and CDR2 is FQNEAQ (reference sequence). Trimming at V came to 1 base and at J to 5 bases, leaving 8 bases not matched to a gene. CDR3 length: 16 amino acids. Comment on this clonotype: Antigen unknown.

Scientists ran DNA taken from cultured CD4+ T cells through the Oncomine TCR Beta short-read assay for sequencing. Genomic DNA was drawn out of CD4+ T cells grown in culture. TCRdb itself ran the PCR reads through MiXCR, one entry per CDR3 protein. The sample has 13,000 to 15,000 distinct CDR3 sequences, about 53% seen once. Study-level findings and limits: Nearly all convalescent vaccine-specific clones, 304 of 307, recognized only SARS-CoV-2 spike.

The gene calls are TRBV7-9 and TRBJ2-7; TRBD1 agrees at 10 bases. This sequence originates from a human donor who had recovered from COVID-19. The starting material was CD4+ T cells from blood, cultured in vitro, obtained before SARS-CoV-2 vaccination. CDR3 protein: CASSLEGQGVPHEQYF. Written as DNA, the CDR3 is TGTGCCAGCAGCTTAGAAGGACAGGGGGTTCCCCACGAGCAGTACTTC.